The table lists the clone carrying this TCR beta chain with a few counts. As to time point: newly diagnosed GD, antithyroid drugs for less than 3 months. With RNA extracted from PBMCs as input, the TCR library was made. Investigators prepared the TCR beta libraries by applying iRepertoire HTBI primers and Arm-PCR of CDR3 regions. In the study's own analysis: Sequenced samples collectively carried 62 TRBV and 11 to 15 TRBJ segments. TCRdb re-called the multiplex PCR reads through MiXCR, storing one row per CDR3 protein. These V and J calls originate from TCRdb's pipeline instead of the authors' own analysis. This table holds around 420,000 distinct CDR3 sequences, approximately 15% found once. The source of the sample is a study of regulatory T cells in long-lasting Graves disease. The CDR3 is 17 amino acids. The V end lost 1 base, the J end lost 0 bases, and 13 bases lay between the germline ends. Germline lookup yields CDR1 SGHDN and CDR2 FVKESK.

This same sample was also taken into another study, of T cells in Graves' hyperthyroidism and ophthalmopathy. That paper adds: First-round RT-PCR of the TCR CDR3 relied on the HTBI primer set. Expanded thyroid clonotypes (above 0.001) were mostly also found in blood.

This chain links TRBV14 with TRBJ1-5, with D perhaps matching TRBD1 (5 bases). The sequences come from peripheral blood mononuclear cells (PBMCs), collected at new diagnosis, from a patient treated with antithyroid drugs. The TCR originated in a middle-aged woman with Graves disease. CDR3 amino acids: CASSQARIRDSNQPQHF. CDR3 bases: TGTGCCAGCAGCCAAGCCCGTATCAGGGATAGCAATCAGCCCCAGCATTTT.